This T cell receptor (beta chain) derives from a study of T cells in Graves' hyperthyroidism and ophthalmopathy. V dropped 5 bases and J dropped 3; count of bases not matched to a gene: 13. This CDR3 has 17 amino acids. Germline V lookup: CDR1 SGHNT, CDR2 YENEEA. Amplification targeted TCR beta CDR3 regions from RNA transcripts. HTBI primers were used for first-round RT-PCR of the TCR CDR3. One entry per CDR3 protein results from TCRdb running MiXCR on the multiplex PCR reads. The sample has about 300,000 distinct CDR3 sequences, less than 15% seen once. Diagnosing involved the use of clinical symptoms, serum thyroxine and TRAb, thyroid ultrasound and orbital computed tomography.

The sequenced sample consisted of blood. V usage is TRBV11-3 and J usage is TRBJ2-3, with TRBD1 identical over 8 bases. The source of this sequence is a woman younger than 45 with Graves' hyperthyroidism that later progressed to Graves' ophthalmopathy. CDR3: CASSEGEWTGRTDTQYF. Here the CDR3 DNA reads TGTGCCAGCAGCGAGGGAGAATGGACAGGGAGGACAGATACGCAGTATTTT.